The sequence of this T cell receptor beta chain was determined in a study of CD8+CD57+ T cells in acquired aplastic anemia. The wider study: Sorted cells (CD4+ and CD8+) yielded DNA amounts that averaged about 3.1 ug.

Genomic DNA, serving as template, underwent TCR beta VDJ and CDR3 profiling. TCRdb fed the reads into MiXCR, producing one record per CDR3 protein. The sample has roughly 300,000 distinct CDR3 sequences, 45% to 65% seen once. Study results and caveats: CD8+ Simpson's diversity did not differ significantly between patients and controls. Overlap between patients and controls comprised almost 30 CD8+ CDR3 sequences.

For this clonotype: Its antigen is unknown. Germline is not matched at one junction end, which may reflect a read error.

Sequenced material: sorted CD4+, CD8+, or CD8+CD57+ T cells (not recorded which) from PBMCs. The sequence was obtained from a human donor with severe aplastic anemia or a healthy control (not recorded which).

CDR3 bases: TGTGCCAGCAGTTATAAGGGGCTAAGAGAGGCCCAGTACTTC. Translation gives CASSYKGLREAQYF. V usage is TRBV10-3 and J usage is TRBJ2-5, with D possibly matching TRBD1 (5 bases). Germline CDR1 and CDR2: ENHRY and SYGVKD. The CDR3 consists of 14 residues.